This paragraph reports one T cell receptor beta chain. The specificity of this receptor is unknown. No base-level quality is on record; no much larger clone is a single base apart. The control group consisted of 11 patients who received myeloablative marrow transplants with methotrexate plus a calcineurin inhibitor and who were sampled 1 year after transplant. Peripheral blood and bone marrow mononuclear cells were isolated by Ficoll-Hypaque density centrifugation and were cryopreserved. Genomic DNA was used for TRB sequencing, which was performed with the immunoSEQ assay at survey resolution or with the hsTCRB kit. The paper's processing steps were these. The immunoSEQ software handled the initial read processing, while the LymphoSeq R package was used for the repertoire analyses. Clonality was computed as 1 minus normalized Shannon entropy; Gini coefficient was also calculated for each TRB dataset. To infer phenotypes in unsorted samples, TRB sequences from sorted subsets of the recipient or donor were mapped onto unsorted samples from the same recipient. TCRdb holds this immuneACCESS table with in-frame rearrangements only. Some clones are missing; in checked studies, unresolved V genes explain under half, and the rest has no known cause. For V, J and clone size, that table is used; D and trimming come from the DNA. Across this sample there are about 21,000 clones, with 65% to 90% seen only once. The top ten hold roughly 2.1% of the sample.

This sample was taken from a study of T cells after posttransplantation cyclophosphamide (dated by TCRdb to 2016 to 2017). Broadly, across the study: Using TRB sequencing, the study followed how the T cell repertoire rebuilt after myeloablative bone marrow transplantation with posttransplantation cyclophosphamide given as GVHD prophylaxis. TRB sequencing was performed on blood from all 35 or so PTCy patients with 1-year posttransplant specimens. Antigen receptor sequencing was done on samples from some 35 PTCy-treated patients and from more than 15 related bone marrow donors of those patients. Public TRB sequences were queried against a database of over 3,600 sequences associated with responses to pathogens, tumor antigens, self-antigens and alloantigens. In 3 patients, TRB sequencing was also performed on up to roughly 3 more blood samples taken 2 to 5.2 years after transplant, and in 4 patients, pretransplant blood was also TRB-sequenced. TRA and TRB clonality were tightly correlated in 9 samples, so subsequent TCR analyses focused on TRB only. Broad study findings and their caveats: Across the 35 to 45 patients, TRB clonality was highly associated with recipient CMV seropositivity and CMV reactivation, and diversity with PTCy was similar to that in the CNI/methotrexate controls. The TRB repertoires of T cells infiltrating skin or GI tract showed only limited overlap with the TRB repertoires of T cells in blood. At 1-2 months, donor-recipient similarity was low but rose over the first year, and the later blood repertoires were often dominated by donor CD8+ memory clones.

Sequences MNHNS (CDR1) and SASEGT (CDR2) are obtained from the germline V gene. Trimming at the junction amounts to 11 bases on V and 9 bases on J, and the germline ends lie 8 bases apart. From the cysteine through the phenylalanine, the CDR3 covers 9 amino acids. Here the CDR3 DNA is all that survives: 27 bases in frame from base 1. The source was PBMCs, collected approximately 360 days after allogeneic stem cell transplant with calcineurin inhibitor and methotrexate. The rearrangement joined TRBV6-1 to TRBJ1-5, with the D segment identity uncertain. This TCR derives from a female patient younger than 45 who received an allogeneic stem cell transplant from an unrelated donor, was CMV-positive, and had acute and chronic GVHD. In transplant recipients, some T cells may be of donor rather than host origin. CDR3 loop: CAEGWPQHF. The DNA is TGTGCCGAGGGCTGGCCCCAGCATTTT.